This entry concerns a single T cell receptor (beta chain). No antigen is known for it. This specimen belongs to a study of beta chain features in type 1 diabetes. The overall study: Age and gender were similar between patients and healthy donors, as were cell yields. Whole-study findings and limits: Any HLA type influence on TCRB rearrangement was left unresolved here. Type 1 diabetes patients showed fewer insertions and more deletions at VDJ junctions.

The entirety of the isolated RNA underwent reverse transcription, so expressed TCRB transcripts were sequenced. Libraries were prepared by immunoSEQ multiplex PCR; TCRdb keeps only in-frame clonotypes and omits some of them. The sample comprises approximately 330,000 clones, approximately 9.9% of which are singletons, and 0.015% rests with the top ten. The authors sorted CD4+ naive, central memory, regulatory and stem cell-like memory cells via CD45RO/CCR7/CD25/CD127/CD95/CD27. The CDR3 is made up of 15 amino acids. Per germline, CDR1 SGHVS and CDR2 FNYEAQ. With 5 bases removed from V and 0 bases from J, the gap between germline ends came to 13 bases.

What was sequenced was naive CD4+ T cells from blood. The TCR comes from a woman in her thirties in good health. The gene calls are TRBV7-6 and TRBJ1-1, with D maybe TRBD1 (6 bases). The CDR3 is CASSQGGRMNTEAFF. CDR3 in DNA: TGTGCCAGCAGCCAAGGGGGACGGATGAACACTGAAGCTTTCTTT.